These 10 T cell receptor beta chains originate from one sample sequenced in a study of cytomegalovirus exposure and HLA in healthy donors. Vbeta (60) and Jbeta (13) primers were used in the PCR. Using immunoSEQ multiplex PCR, the repertoire was profiled, and TCRdb retains in-frame clones only, with some absent. The sample has around 250,000 clones, around 81% seen once; the top ten hold about 7.3%. The sample was PBMCs. Source of these receptors: a woman aged 55-75 years in good health and CMV-seropositive.

As for this clone: Additional DNA sequences in this sample encode the identical CDR3. The chain links TRBV5-1 to TRBJ2-1; TRBD2 is a possible D gene (6 bases). CDR1 is SGHRS, CDR2 YFSETQ, per germline. V was trimmed by 1 base and J by 7 bases, leaving 6 bases between them. This CDR3 region has 12 residues. The CDR3 loop reads CASSLSGNEQFF. The CDR3 DNA is TGCGCCAGCAGCTTGAGCGGGAATGAGCAGTTCTTC.

The chain employs TRBV7-2 and TRBJ2-7, with TRBD1 identical over 7 bases. The CDR3 extends over 14 amino acids. Germline V gene lookup returns CDR1 SGHTA and CDR2 FQGNSA. V dropped 2 bases and J dropped 4; count of bases not matched to a gene: 5. The CDR3 sequence is CASSLSRGQYEQYF. The CDR3 nucleotides are TGTGCCAGCAGCTTAAGTAGGGGGCAGTACGAGCAGTACTTC. The full variable domain, its missing parts supplied by reference TRBV7-2 and TRBJ2-7, is GAGVSQSPSNKVTEKGKDVELRCDPISGHTALYWYRQSLGQGLEFLIYFQGNSAPDKSGLPSDRFSAERTGGSVSTLTIQRTQQEDSAVYLCASSLSRGQYEQYFGPGTRLTVT.

CDR3 protein: CASRDTGIRAFF. The DNA of the CDR3 is TGTGCCAGCAGGGATACAGGGATAAGGGCTTTCTTT. The genes are TRBV28 and TRBJ1-1; D possibly corresponds to TRBD1 (6 bases). The CDR3 has 12 residues. The V end lost 6 bases, the J end lost 11 bases, and 16 bases lay between the germline ends. Germline V CDR1 and CDR2: MDHEN, SYDVKM.

This chain links TRBV9 with TRBJ2-1; the match to TRBD2 covers 8 bases. The trim removed 0 bases at V and 4 bases at J, leaving 12 bases unmatched. The CDR3 contains 18 residues. The V gene's germline CDR1 is SGDLS and CDR2 YYNGEE. The chain's CDR3 is CASSVEVGLSGKYNEQFF. The CDR3 nucleotides read TGTGCCAGCAGCGTAGAAGTTGGGCTTAGCGGGAAATACAATGAGCAGTTCTTC.

The V and J genes are TRBV11-3 and TRBJ2-7; a weak D match, TRBD1 (5 bases). Germline V gene sequence: CDR1 SGHNT, CDR2 YENEEA. V shed 1 base and J shed 1 base, with 14 bases lying between them. This CDR3 is 16 amino acids long. The CDR3 region has the DNA TGTGCCAGCAGCTTAGGGAAGGGGCAGCCTTCCTACGAGCAGTACTTC. Translated, it gives CASSLGKGQPSYEQYF. Full variable domain (missing parts from reference TRBV11-3 and TRBJ2-7): EAGVVQSPRYKIIEKKQPVAFWCNPISGHNTLYWYLQNLGQGPELLIRYENEEAVDDSQLPKDRFSAERLKGVDSTLKIQPAELGDSAVYLCASSLGKGQPSYEQYFGPGTRLTVT.

The rearrangement joins TRBV5-1 to TRBJ2-5, with D possibly being TRBD2 (6 bases). Germline V gene sequence: CDR1 SGHRS, CDR2 YFSETQ. The CDR3 extends over 13 amino acids. The germline V and J ends were trimmed by 1 base and 5 bases, with 9 bases remaining between them. CDR3 amino acids: CASSLTGAETQYF. The DNA of the CDR3 is TGCGCCAGCAGCTTGACGGGAGCGGAGACCCAGTACTTC.

This rearrangement joins TRBV5-1 to TRBJ2-5, with 9 bases lining up with TRBD2. CDR3 length: 15 amino acids. V dropped 0 bases and J dropped 5; count of bases not matched to a gene: 5. From germline, CDR1 is SGHRS and CDR2 YFSETQ. The CDR3 spells CASSLGATSGETQYF. The CDR3 nucleotides are TGCGCCAGCAGCTTGGGGGCGACTAGCGGCGAGACCCAGTACTTC.

The chain couples TRBV14 to TRBJ2-1, with a possible D match to TRBD2 (5 bases). Germline V lookup: CDR1 SGHDN, CDR2 FVKESK. V lost 6 bases and J lost 9, with 12 bases in between. CDR3 length equals 12 residues. CDR3 nucleotide sequence: TGTGCCAGCAGTCCGGACTTCAGTGAGCAGTTCTTC. Amino acids: CASSPDFSEQFF.

This clone was counted a single time. An end of the junction does not agree with germline; a read error may underlie this. The chain links TRBV7-8 to TRBJ2-4; the match to TRBD1 covers 9 bases. The germline gives CDR1 SGHVS, CDR2 FQNEAQ. The CDR3 sequence is 13 residues long. The CDR3 reads CASSFRDRDIQCF. DNA of the CDR3: TGTGCCAGCAGTTTCCGGGACAGGGACATTCAGTGCTTC. The full variable domain, its missing parts supplied by reference TRBV7-8 and TRBJ2-4, is GAGVSQSPRYKVAKRGQDVALRCDPISGHVSLFWYQQALGQGPEFLTYFQNEAQLDKSGLPSDRFFAERPEGSVSTLKIQRTQQEDSAVYLCASSFRDRDIQCFGAGTRLSVL.

The chain uses TRBV6-6 and TRBJ2-1; weak D call: TRBD1 (6 bases). The CDR3 is 15 amino acids. From germline, CDR1 is MNHNY and CDR2 SVGAGI (reference sequence). Trimming pared 6 bases from V and 0 bases from J, leaving 12 bases between. The CDR3 sequence: CASRPRGSSYNEQFF. The DNA of the CDR3 is TGTGCCAGCAGACCCAGGGGAAGCTCCTACAATGAGCAGTTCTTC.